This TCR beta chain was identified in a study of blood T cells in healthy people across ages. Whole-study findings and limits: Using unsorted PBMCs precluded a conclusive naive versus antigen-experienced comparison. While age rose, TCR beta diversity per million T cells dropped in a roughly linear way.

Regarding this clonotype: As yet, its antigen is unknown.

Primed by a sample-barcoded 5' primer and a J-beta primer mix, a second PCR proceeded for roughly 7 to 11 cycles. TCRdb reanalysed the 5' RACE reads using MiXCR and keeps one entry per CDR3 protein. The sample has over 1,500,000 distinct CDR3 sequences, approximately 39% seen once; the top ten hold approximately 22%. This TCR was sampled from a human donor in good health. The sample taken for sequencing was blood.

CDR3: CATSDLGGDRDDEQFF. CDR3 DNA: TGTGCCACCAGTGACCTTGGGGGGGACAGGGATGATGAGCAGTTCTTC. The V and J genes are TRBV24-1 and TRBJ2-1, with TRBD1 matching 9 bases. This CDR3 is 16 amino acids long. Germline values: CDR1 KGHDR, CDR2 SFDVKD. The J segment lost 8 bases and the V segment lost 4 bases, leaving 11 bases of the junction unmatched.